These 9 T cell receptor beta chains originate from one sample sequenced in a study of blood T cells in healthy people across ages. Combining a sample-barcoded 5' primer with a J-beta primer mix, a second PCR ran for roughly 7 to 11 cycles. TCRdb used MiXCR to reprocess the 5' RACE reads, holding one entry per CDR3 protein. The data contain more than 900,000 distinct CDR3 sequences, approximately 26% of them singletons. The same specimen was also included in a second study, on T cells of mothers and their children.

The sample taken for sequencing was blood. All receptors come from a girl aged 2-10 years in good health.

This clonotype was seen a few times. J is TRBJ1-2 and V is TRBV20-1; no clear D gene. Germline V gene sequence: CDR1 DFQATT, CDR2 SNEGSKA (reference sequence). Trimming took 3 bases from V and 4 from J, leaving 6 bases between them. CDR3 length: 11 residues. CDR3 in DNA: TGCAGTGCTAGTGAAAGCTATGGCTACACCTTC. This encodes CSASESYGYTF.

V and J are TRBV25-1 and TRBJ1-3; 9 bases align to TRBD1. Trimming removed 9 bases from V and 5 bases from J; junction bases left unmatched: 11. Germline CDR1 is MGHDK and CDR2 is SYGVNS. The CDR3 length is 15 residues. The CDR3 is CASSLGTGTRNTIYF. The DNA for the CDR3 is TGTGCCAGTTCCCTCGGGACAGGGACCCGAAACACCATATATTTT.

This clonotype was counted many times. The CDR3 nucleotides read TGTGCCAGTGCCCCCGGGACAGGACACAATGAATTAGCCAAAAACATTCAGTACTTC. This codes for CASAPGTGHNELAKNIQYF. The chain links TRBV19 to TRBJ2-4, with 8 bases aligning to TRBD1. The CDR3 spans 19 residues. The J segment lost 0 bases and the V segment lost 8 bases, leaving 18 bases of the junction unmatched. Per germline, CDR1 LNHDA and CDR2 SQIVND (reference sequence).

The V and J genes are TRBV20-1 and TRBJ2-1, with 9 bases that match TRBD2. After removal of 3 bases from V and 10 bases from J, the junction contained 16 bases not matched to a gene. The CDR3 spans 16 residues. Per the germline V gene, CDR1 is DFQATT and CDR2 is SNEGSKA (reference sequence). The CDR3 nucleotides are TGCAGTGCTAGGCGCGGGAGTAGCGGGAGCTCGGGGGAGCAGTTCTTC. This encodes CSARRGSSGSSGEQFF.

This clonotype has just a few counts. The chain has TRBV7-2 and TRBJ1-6; weak D call: TRBD1 (5 bases). Looked up from germline, CDR1 is SGHTA and CDR2 is FQGNSA. CDR3 length: 12 amino acids. The V gene lost 5 bases and the J gene lost 13 bases, with 12 bases spanning the gap. As DNA, the CDR3 is TGTGCCAGCAGCCGCACCCAGGGTCCCCTCCACTTT. Amino acids: CASSRTQGPLHF.

The genes are TRBV5-1 and TRBJ2-7; D might be TRBD2 (7 bases). The CDR3 has 17 amino acids. Trimming removed 0 bases from V and 0 bases from J, with 16 bases in between. Germline V gene sequence: CDR1 SGHRS, CDR2 YFSETQ. The CDR3 loop is CASSLGGGRKDSYEQYF. CDR3 sequence (DNA): TGCGCCAGCAGCTTGGGGGGGGGCCGGAAGGACTCCTACGAGCAGTACTTC.

The chain employs TRBV19 and TRBJ1-4, with D unresolved. The CDR3 is made up of 16 amino acids. The germline V and J ends were trimmed by 6 bases and 0 bases, with 14 bases remaining between them. The germline CDR1 and CDR2 sequences are LNHDA and SQIVND (reference sequence). The CDR3 coding sequence is TGTGCCAGTAGCCCGATGTGGGATGCAACTAATGAAAAACTGTTTTTT. Amino acid sequence: CASSPMWDATNEKLFF.

The chain carries TRBV20-1 and TRBJ2-1; perhaps TRBD1 as D (5 bases). Looked up from germline, CDR1 is DFQATT and CDR2 is SNEGSKA (reference sequence). V lost 3 bases to trimming and J lost 1 base, with 16 bases between them. The CDR3 has 16 amino acids. CDR3 amino acids: CSARGYLGVSYNEQFF. The CDR3 region has the DNA TGCAGTGCTAGGGGCTATCTAGGGGTTTCCTACAATGAGCAGTTCTTC.

This clonotype was counted a few times. The gene calls are TRBV14 and TRBJ2-7; D gene uncertain. The CDR3 extends over 13 amino acids. Trimming removed 1 base at V and 3 bases at J, with 7 bases between. Germline loops: CDR1 SGHDN, CDR2 FVKESK. CDR3 DNA sequence: TGTGCCAGCAGCCAAGTTGGGGTCTACGAGCAGTACTTC. Amino acids: CASSQVGVYEQYF.